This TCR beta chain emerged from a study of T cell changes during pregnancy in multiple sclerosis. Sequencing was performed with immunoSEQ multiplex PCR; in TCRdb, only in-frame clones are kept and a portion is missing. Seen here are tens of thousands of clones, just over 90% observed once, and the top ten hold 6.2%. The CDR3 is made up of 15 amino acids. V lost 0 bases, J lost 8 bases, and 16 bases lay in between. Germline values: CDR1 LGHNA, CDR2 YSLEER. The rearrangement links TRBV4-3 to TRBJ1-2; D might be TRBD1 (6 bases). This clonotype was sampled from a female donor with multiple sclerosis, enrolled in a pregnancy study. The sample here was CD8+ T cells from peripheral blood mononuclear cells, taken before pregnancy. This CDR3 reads CASSQDRAGARGYTF. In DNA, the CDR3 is TGCGCCAGCAGCCAAGATCGGGCGGGGGCGAGAGGCTACACCTTC.